The rows below give T cell receptor beta chains drawn from one sample of a study of blood T cell repertoires in COVID-19. The repertoire was sequenced with immunoSEQ multiplex PCR; TCRdb's copy has only in-frame clones and lacks some. The sample shows about 110,000 clones, 90% of them seen only once. Sequences were obtained from peripheral blood. The origin of the receptors is a human donor in a cohort sampled during active COVID-19. CDR3s include the opening cysteine and the closing phenylalanine or tryptophan. The order of the fields is J gene, D gene, V gene, clone size, CDR3 DNA, CDR3 protein. D genes are given only for firm matches. Not every row has a clone size; where given, it reads once, few, many or a size class.

TRBJ2-5 TRBD2 TRBV5-1 once TGCGCCAGCAGCTTGGCTATTGAACCTGGGGGAGGGAGAGAGACCCAGTACTTC CASSLAIEPGGGRETQYF
TRBJ1-1 . TRBV12-5 . TGTGCTAGTGGTGCACCCGGCGGGGGCAGAAACACTGAAGCTTTCTTT CASGAPGGGRNTEAFF
TRBJ2-5 . TRBV5-5 . TGTGCCAGCAGCTTGGCCGGGGTGGAGACCCAGTACTTC CASSLAGVETQYF
TRBJ1-1 . TRBV28 . TGTGCCAGCAGTTTTACAGCGAACACTGAAGCTTTCTTT CASSFTANTEAFF
TRBJ1-6 . TRBV5-4 once TGTGCCAGCAGCTTCGGACAGATTGAGCCTAATTCACCCCTCCACTTT CASSFGQIEPNSPLHF
TRBJ2-3 TRBD2 TRBV7-2 . TGTGCCAGCAGCTTAGCGGGGGGGTTAGATACGCAGTATTTT CASSLAGGLDTQYF
TRBJ2-7 TRBD1 TRBV18 . TGTGCCAGCTCACCCGGGACAGCCTACGAGCAGTACTTC CASSPGTAYEQYF
TRBJ1-1 . TRBV10-3 . TGTGCCATCAGTGAGTCAAAGGGGATGGGGAACACTGAAGCTTTCTTT CAISESKGMGNTEAFF
TRBJ2-2 TRBD2 TRBV5-4 . TGTGCCAGCAGCCCGGGACTAGCGGGGTTGCATTCCACCCTCGAGGAGCTGTTTTTT CASSPGLAGLHSTLEELFF
TRBJ1-5 . TRBV29-1 . TGCAGCGTTGCGGGGGGCAGCAATCAGCCCCAGCATTTT CSVAGGSNQPQHF
TRBJ1-3 . TRBV7-2 . TGTGCCAGCAGCGCCTCCGAGGTGCACACCATATATTTT CASSASEVHTIYF
TRBJ2-7 . TRBV11-2 . TGTGCCAGCAGCTTAAGACAGGCCCCTTTAGAGCAGTACTTC CASSLRQAPLEQYF
TRBJ2-3 TRBD2 TRBV7-6 . TGTGCCAGCAGCTTTAGTAGCGGGGGCCCAGATACGCAGTATTTT CASSFSSGGPDTQYF
TRBJ1-1 . TRBV7-9 . TGTGCCAGCAGCTTAGTGTCAGGCGCGAACACTGAAGCTTTCTTT CASSLVSGANTEAFF
TRBJ1-2 . TRBV29-1 . TGCAGCGTTGAAACCTTCGACAGGCCCAATGGCTACACCTTC CSVETFDRPNGYTF
TRBJ2-5 TRBD1 TRBV11-2 few TGTGCCAGCAGCTCCCAGGCTCTCGGACAGGGCTTCCAAGAGACCCAGTACTTC CASSSQALGQGFQETQYF
TRBJ1-6 TRBD1 TRBV9 few TGTGCCAGCAGCGTAGACAGGGGAAGTTCACCCCTCCACTTT CASSVDRGSSPLHF
TRBJ1-6 . TRBV7-3 . TGTGCCAGCAGCTTACGTGGGGGCCAGGGCAATTCACCCCTCCACTTT CASSLRGGQGNSPLHF
TRBJ1-1 . TRBV7-2 . TGTGCCAGCAGCTGGCAGGGTTACCCGGAAGCTTTCTTT CASSWQGYPEAFF